The 20 T cell receptor beta chains below come from one sample, sequenced in a study of blood T cell repertoires in COVID-19. Only in-frame clones appear in the TCRdb table, and some are missing; sequencing was by immunoSEQ multiplex PCR. The table records around 160,000 clones, roughly 80% of them present only once. Sequenced material: peripheral blood. Receptor source: a human donor with acute or convalescent COVID-19. The donor label of this sample is uncertain.

The V and J genes are TRBV7-3 and TRBJ2-2, with TRBD1 as a possible D gene (7 bases). Trimming shortened V by 5 bases and J by 6 bases, and 13 bases separated the two germline ends. Germline CDR1 SGHTA, CDR2 FQGTGA. The CDR3 extends over 14 amino acids. The CDR3, as DNA: TGTGCCAGCAGCATCGACAGGGAGGCCGGGGAGCTGTTTTTT. Amino acids: CASSIDREAGELFF.

Written as DNA, the CDR3 is TGTGCCAGCGGGAGCGATCAGCCCCAGCATTTT. Its protein is CASGSDQPQHF. V usage is TRBV9 and J usage is TRBJ1-5; no reliable D call. V gave up 7 bases and J gave up 5 bases, with 7 bases separating them. CDR1 SGDLS and CDR2 YYNGEE come from the germline V gene. The CDR3 runs 11 residues.

This clone has a single count. V and J are TRBV9 and TRBJ1-5; D is perhaps TRBD1 (6 bases). CDR1 is SGDLS and CDR2 is YYNGEE in the germline V gene. V was cut by 0 bases and J by 1 base, with 8 bases left in between. There are 15 residues in the CDR3. This chain's CDR3 is CASSVGRGSNQPQHF. The CDR3, as DNA: TGTGCCAGCAGCGTAGGCAGGGGCAGCAATCAGCCCCAGCATTTT.

This clone occurred a few times. The V call is TRBV7-9, the J call TRBJ2-3; a weak D match, TRBD1 (6 bases). Germline V gene lookup returns CDR1 SEHNR and CDR2 FQNEAQ (reference sequence). Trimming took off 4 bases at V and 6 bases at J, with 14 bases between the two ends. This CDR3 is 14 amino acids long. The CDR3 bases are TGTGCCAGCAGCTCCTTACAGGGCCGGGATACGCAGTATTTT. Translating gives CASSSLQGRDTQYF.

The CDR3 DNA reads as TGTGCCACCAGTGGTCGAACAGGGGGCAAGGAGCAGTACGTC. Translation gives CATSGRTGGKEQYV. The chain has TRBV24-1 and TRBJ2-7, with 9 bases aligning to TRBD1. After removal of 5 bases from V and 7 bases from J, the junction contained 8 bases not matched to a gene. CDR1 and CDR2 (germline): KGHDR, SFDVKD. The CDR3 length is 14 residues.

The V and J genes are TRBV6-5 and TRBJ2-1; possibly TRBD1 for D (6 bases). The V and J ends lost 0 bases and 9 bases respectively, with 18 bases between them. CDR1 is MNHEY and CDR2 is SVGAGI in the germline V gene. The CDR3 has 16 amino acids. For the CDR3, the DNA is TGTGCCAGCAGTTACTCGACAGGATACAGGGTCACTGAGCAGTTCTTC. It translates to CASSYSTGYRVTEQFF.

The chain couples TRBV5-6 to TRBJ2-7, with TRBD1 identical over 7 bases. J was trimmed by 3 bases and V by 4 bases; bases with no gene match: 7. The germline CDR1 and CDR2 sequences are SGHDT and YYEEEE. CDR3 length equals 14 residues. The CDR3 loop reads CASSVEQGSYEQYV. In nucleotides, the CDR3 is TGTGCCAGCAGCGTGGAACAGGGGAGCTACGAGCAGTACGTC.

The V call is TRBV5-4, the J call TRBJ2-1; 7 positions match TRBD1. Germline V lookup: CDR1 SGHNT, CDR2 YYREEE (reference sequence). V lost 2 bases and J lost 12; bases outside the gene matches: 5. This CDR3 is built from 12 residues. The CDR3 is CASSLEDRSQFF. In nucleotides, the CDR3 is TGTGCCAGCAGCTTAGAGGACAGGTCGCAGTTCTTC.

The chain has TRBV6-5 and TRBJ1-1; the match to TRBD1 covers 9 bases. V shed 5 bases, J shed 3 bases, and the junction held 4 bases outside the gene matches. From germline, CDR1 is MNHEY and CDR2 SVGAGI. CDR3 length: 14 residues. CDR3 in DNA: TGTGCCAGCAGTCCCGGGACAGGGTACACTGAAGCTTTCTTT. Translation: CASSPGTGYTEAFF.

This clone was observed a single time. The genes are TRBV2 and TRBJ2-4, with 14 bases aligning to TRBD2. The CDR3 is made up of 20 amino acids. V lost 7 bases, J lost 0 bases, and 14 bases stayed unmatched. From germline, CDR1 is SNHLY and CDR2 FYNNEI. In nucleotides, the CDR3 is TGTGCCAGCAACGGAGTCTTGGGACTAGCGGGGGTCTTAGCCAAAAACATTCAGTACTTC. This sequence encodes CASNGVLGLAGVLAKNIQYF.

The CDR3 nucleotides are TGCGCCAGCAGCTGGACCACGGGGGGCATGAACACTGAAGCTTTCTTT. Translated: CASSWTTGGMNTEAFF. The rearrangement joins TRBV5-1 to TRBJ1-1; D is possibly TRBD1 (6 bases). V was clipped by 3 bases and J by 0 bases, with 15 bases between them. In germline, CDR1 is SGHRS, CDR2 YFSETQ. The CDR3 consists of 16 residues.

J is TRBJ1-4 and V is TRBV19, with no clear D. This CDR3 region has 15 residues. From germline, CDR1 is LNHDA and CDR2 SQIVND (reference sequence). Trimming left V 5 bases short and J 4 bases short, with 14 bases between. CDR3 protein: CASSSSRGYNEKLFF. The CDR3 region has the DNA TGTGCCAGTAGTTCTTCTCGAGGGTATAATGAAAAACTGTTTTTT.

This chain connects TRBV5-1 to TRBJ1-1, with D perhaps matching TRBD1 (6 bases). Germline V gene sequence: CDR1 SGHRS, CDR2 YFSETQ. The germline V and J ends were trimmed by 0 bases and 1 base, with 16 bases remaining between them. The CDR3 runs 17 residues. The CDR3 nucleotides read TGCGCCAGCAGCTTGGCGGAAACCAGGGGTGGGAACACTGAAGCTTTCTTT. Translated: CASSLAETRGGNTEAFF.

The chain uses TRBV3-1 (or the pseudogene TRBV3-2) and TRBJ1-1, with D tentatively TRBD1 (5 bases). The V end lost 6 bases, the J end lost 5 bases, and 10 bases lay between the germline ends. The germline V gene has CDR1 LGHDT and CDR2 YNNKEL (reference sequence). The CDR3 runs to 12 residues. The CDR3 spells CASSPGWTEAFF. The DNA for the CDR3 is TGTGCCAGCAGTCCAGGGTGGACTGAAGCTTTCTTT.

The chain carries TRBV7-2 and TRBJ1-2, with TRBD1 matching 7 bases. This CDR3 region has 13 residues. V trimming: 8 bases; J trimming: 5 bases; junction bases outside the gene matches: 8. The V gene's germline CDR1 is SGHTA and CDR2 FQGNSA. CDR3 DNA: TGTGCCAGCTCCCAAGGGACAGTTTATGGCTACACCTTC. It specifies CASSQGTVYGYTF.

V gene TRBV11-1 combines with J gene TRBJ2-3; TRBD1 agrees at 10 bases. CDR1 and CDR2 from the germline V gene are SGHAT and FQDESV (reference sequence). This CDR3 is 14 amino acids long. Trimming at V came to 3 bases and at J to 6 bases, leaving 3 bases not matched to a gene. The CDR3 DNA reads as TGTGCCAGCAGCTTTGACAGGGGGCGTGATACGCAGTATTTT. This codes for CASSFDRGRDTQYF.

The V call is TRBV29-1, the J call TRBJ1-1; D is unresolved. Trimming removed 4 bases from V and 7 bases from J, with 10 bases in between. The germline CDR1 and CDR2 sequences are SQVTM and ANQGSEA. There are 11 residues in the CDR3. The CDR3 coding sequence is TGCAGCGTTGCCTCAGGTGGTGAAGCTTTCTTT. Protein sequence: CSVASGGEAFF. Looking up the rest from reference TRBV29-1 and TRBJ1-1 gives the full variable domain: SAVISQKPSRDICQRGTSLTIQCQVDSQVTMMFWYRQQPGQSLTLIATANQGSEATYESGFVIDKFPISRPNLTFSTLTVSNMSPEDSSIYLCSVASGGEAFFGQGTRLTVV.

The DNA for the CDR3 is TGTGCCAGCCGCGCAGGGAGGGGCGAGCAGTACTTC. This sequence encodes CASRAGRGEQYF. J is TRBJ2-7 and V is TRBV12-3 or TRBV12-4, with 7 bases aligning to TRBD2. V dropped 8 bases and J dropped 6; count of bases not matched to a gene: 7. The CDR3 totals 12 residues.

The V gene is TRBV6-6, the J gene TRBJ1-1; D gene uncertain. CDR3 length: 13 amino acids. Looked up from germline, CDR1 is MNHNY and CDR2 is SVGAGI (reference sequence). Deletions cut 7 bases from V and 1 base from J, with 10 bases between. The DNA of the CDR3 is TGTGCCAGCATCCGACTGGGGAACACTGAAGCTTTCTTT. Translating it yields CASIRLGNTEAFF.

The J gene is TRBJ1-5, the V gene TRBV27; D might be TRBD1 (5 bases). Germline V gene data show CDR1 as MNHEY and CDR2 as SMNVEV (reference sequence). V was trimmed by 5 bases and J by 0 bases, leaving 17 bases between them. This CDR3 spans 17 amino acids. The CDR3 loop reads CASSKGGKGLSNQPQHF. For the CDR3, the DNA is TGTGCCAGCAGTAAGGGTGGTAAGGGACTTAGCAATCAGCCCCAGCATTTT.